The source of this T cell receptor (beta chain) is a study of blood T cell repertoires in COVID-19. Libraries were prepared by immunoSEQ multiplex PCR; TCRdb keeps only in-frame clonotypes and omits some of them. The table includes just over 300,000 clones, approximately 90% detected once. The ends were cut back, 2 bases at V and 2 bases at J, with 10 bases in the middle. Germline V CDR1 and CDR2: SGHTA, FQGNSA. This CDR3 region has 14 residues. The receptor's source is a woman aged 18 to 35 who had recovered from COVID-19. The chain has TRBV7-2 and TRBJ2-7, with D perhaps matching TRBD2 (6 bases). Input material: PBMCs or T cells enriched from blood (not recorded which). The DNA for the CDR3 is TGTGCCAGCAGCTTATGGGGGGAAACCTACGAGCAGTACTTC. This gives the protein CASSLWGETYEQYF.